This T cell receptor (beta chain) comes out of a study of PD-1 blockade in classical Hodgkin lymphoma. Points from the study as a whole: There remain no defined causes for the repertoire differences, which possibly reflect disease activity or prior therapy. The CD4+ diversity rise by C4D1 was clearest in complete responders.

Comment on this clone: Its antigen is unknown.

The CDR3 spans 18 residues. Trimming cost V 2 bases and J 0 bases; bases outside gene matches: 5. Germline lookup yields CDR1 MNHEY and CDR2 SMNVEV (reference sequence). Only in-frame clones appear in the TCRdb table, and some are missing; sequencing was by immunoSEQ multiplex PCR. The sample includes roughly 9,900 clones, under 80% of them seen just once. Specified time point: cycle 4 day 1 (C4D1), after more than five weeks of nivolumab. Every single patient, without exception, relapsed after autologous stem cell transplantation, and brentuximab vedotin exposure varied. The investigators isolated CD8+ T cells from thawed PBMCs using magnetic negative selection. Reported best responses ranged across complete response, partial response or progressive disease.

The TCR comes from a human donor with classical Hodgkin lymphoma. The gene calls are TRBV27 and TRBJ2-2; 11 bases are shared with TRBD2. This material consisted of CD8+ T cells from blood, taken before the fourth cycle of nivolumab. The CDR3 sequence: CASSLVLAGGSNTGELFF. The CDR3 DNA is TGTGCCAGCAGTTTAGTTCTAGCGGGGGGCTCGAACACCGGGGAGCTGTTTTTT.